This T cell receptor (beta chain) was profiled in a study of Graves' ophthalmopathy and Graves' hyperthyroidism. Overall study findings and caveats: Ophthalmopathy progression predictions by the model showed nearly 75% specificity and about 71% sensitivity. Distinction of ophthalmopathy from stable hyperthyroidism by a 13-signature model reached 85% to 90% sensitivity and more than 65% specificity.

Amplification targeted the TCR beta CDR3 regions, with RNA transcripts as the source material. A first-round RT-PCR used HTBI primers, followed by a second-round multiplex PCR. TCRdb processed the multiplex PCR reads anew with MiXCR; each CDR3 protein has one entry. The data show about 370,000 distinct CDR3 sequences, 15% to 20% seen once. The CDR3 totals 15 residues. The V and J ends lost 0 bases and 2 bases respectively, with 10 bases between them. CDR1 and CDR2 (germline): DFQATT, SNEGSKA (reference sequence). This clonotype was seen at least ten times. As yet, its antigen is unknown. Ophthalmopathy-affected donors exhibited moderate-to-severe activity, CAS ≥3, NOSPECS ≥4, and duration under 3 months. Exclusion covered patients with other autoimmune diseases or uncontrolled infections (as well as pregnancy or lactation).

The genes are TRBV20-1 and TRBJ2-2; either TRBD1 or TRBD2 may fit D (5 bases each). The sequencing sample was made of peripheral blood. The sequence derives from a woman younger than 30 with Graves' ophthalmopathy. The CDR3 here is CSARDARGNTGELFF. The CDR3 DNA reads TGCAGTGCTAGAGATGCGAGGGGAAACACCGGGGAGCTGTTTTTT.